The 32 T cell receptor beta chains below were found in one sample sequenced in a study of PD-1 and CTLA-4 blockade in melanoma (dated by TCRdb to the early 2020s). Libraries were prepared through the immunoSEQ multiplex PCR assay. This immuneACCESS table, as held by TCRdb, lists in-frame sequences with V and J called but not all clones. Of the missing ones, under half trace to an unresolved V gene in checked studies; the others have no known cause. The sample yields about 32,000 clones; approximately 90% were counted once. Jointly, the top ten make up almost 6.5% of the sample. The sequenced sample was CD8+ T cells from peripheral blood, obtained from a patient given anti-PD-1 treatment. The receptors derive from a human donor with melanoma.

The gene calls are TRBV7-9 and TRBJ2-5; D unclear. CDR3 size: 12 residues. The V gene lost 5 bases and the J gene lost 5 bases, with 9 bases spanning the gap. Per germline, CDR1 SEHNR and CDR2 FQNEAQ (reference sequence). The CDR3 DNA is TGTGCCAGCAGCCCCCCTCGGGAGACCCAGTACTTC. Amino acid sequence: CASSPPRETQYF.

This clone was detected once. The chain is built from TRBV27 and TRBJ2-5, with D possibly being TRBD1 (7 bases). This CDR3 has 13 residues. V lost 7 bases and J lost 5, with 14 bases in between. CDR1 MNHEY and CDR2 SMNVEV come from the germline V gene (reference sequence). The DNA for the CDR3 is TGTGCCAGCACCAGGGGGGCCGGTGAGACCCAGTACTTC. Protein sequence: CASTRGAGETQYF.

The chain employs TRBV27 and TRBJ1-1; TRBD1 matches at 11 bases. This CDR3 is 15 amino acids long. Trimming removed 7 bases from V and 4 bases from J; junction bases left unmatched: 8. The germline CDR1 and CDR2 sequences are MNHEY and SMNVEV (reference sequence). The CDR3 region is CASIGAGTGGTEAFF. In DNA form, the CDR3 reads TGTGCCAGCATCGGAGCCGGGACAGGGGGCACTGAAGCTTTCTTT.

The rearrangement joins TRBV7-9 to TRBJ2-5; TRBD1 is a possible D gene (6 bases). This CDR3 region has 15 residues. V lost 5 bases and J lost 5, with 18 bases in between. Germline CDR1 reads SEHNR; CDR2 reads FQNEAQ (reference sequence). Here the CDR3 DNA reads TGTGCCAGCAGCACCTTTATTACAGGGATTGAGACCCAGTACTTC. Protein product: CASSTFITGIETQYF.

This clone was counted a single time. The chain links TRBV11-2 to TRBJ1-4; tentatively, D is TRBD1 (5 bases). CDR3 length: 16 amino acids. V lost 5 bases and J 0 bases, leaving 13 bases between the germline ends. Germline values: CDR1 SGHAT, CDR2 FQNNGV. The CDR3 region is CASSPRRGSTNEKLFF. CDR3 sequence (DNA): TGTGCCAGCAGCCCCCGTAGGGGCTCAACTAATGAAAAACTGTTTTTT.

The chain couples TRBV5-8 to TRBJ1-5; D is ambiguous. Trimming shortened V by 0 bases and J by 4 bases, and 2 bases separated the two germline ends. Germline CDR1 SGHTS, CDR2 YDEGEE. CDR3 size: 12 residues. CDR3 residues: CASSLGNQPQHF. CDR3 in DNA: TGTGCCAGCAGCTTGGGGAATCAGCCCCAGCATTTT.

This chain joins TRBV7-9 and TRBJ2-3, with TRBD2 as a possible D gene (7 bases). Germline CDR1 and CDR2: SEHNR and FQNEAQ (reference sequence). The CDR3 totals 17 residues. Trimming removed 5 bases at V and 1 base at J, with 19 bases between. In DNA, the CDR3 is TGTGCCAGCAGCCCGAGCGGGGCAGGGGTGCGCACAGATACGCAGTATTTT. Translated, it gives CASSPSGAGVRTDTQYF.

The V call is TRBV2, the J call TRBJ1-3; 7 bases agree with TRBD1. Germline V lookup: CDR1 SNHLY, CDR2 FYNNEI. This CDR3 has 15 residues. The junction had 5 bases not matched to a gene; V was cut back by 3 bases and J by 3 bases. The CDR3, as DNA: TGTGCCAGCAGTGAGCCTGGGACAGTTGGAAACACCATATATTTT. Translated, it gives CASSEPGTVGNTIYF.

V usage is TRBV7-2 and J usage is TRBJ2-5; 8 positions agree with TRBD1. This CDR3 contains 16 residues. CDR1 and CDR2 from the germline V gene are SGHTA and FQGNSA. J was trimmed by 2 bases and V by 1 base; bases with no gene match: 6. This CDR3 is CASSLEGTGQQETQYF. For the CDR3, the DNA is TGTGCCAGCAGCTTAGAAGGGACAGGACAACAAGAGACCCAGTACTTC.

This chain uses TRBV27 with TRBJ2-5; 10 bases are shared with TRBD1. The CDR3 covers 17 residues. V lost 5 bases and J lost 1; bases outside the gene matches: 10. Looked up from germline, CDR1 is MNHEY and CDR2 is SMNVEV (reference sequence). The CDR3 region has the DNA TGTGCCAGCAGTCCCTATGCCGGGACAGGGGCCCAAGAGACCCAGTACTTC. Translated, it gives CASSPYAGTGAQETQYF.

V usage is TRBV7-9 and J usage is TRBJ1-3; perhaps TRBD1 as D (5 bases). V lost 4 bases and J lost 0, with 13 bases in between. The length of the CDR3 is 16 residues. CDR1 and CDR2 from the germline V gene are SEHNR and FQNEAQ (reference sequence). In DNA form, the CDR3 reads TGTGCCAGCAGCTATGGGCCGGGACTCTCTGGAAACACCATATATTTT. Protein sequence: CASSYGPGLSGNTIYF.

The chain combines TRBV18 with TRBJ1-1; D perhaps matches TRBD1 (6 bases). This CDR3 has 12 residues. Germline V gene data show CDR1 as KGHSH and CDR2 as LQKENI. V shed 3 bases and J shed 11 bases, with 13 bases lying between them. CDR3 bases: TGTGCCAGCTCACCGGGGGGGGCGGAGGCTTTCTTT. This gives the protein CASSPGGAEAFF. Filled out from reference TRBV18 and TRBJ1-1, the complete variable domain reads NAGVMQNPRHLVRRRGQEARLRCSPMKGHSHVYWYRQLPEEGLKFMVYLQKENIIDESGMPKERFSAEFPKEGPSILRIQQVVRGDSAAYFCASSPGGAEAFFGQGTRLTVV.

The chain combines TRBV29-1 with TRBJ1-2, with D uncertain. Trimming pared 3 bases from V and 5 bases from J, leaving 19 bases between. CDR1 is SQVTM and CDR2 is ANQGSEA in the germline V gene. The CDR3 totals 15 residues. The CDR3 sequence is CSVEGSASLIYGYTF. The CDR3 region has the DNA TGCAGCGTTGAGGGCAGTGCGTCGCTAATATATGGCTACACCTTC.

Here the CDR3 DNA reads TGCGCCAGCAGCCAAGGGGTCGGGGGGTTCGCTTTCTTT. Translating gives CASSQGVGGFAFF. V gene TRBV4-1 combines with J gene TRBJ1-1, with a tentative D call TRBD1 (5 bases). Germline V gene data show CDR1 as MGHRA and CDR2 as YSYEKL. Trimming shortened V by 1 base and J by 11 bases, and 14 bases separated the two germline ends. The CDR3 sequence is 13 residues long.

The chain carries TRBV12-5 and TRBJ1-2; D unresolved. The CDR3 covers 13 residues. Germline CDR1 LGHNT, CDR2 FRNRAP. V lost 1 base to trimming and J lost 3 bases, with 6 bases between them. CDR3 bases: TGTGCTAGTGGTTTGGAGGGTTACTATGGCTACACCTTC. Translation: CASGLEGYYGYTF.

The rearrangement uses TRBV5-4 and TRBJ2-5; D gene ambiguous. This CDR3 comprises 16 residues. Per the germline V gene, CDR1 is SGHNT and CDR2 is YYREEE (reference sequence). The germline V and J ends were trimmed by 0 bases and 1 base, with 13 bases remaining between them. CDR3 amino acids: CASSLGSTGGQETQYF. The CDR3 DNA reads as TGTGCCAGCAGCTTGGGCAGTACGGGCGGCCAAGAGACCCAGTACTTC.

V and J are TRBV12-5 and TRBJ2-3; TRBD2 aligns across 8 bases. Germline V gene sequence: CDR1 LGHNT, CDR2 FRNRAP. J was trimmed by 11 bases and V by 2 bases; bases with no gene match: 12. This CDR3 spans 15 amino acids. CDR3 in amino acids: CASGLTGGGGSEQYF. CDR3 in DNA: TGTGCTAGTGGTTTGACCGGAGGCGGGGGGTCGGAGCAGTATTTT.

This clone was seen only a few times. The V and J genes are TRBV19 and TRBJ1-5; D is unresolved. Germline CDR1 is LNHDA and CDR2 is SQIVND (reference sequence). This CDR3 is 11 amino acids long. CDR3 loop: CAAGGNQPQHF. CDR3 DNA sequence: TGTGCAGCTGGGGGCAATCAGCCCCAGCATTTT. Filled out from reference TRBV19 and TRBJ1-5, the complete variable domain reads DGGITQSPKYLFRKEGQNVTLSCEQNLNHDAMYWYRQDPGQGLRLIYYSQIVNDFQKGDIAEGYSVSREKKESFPLTVTSAQKNPTAFYLCAAGGNQPQHFGDGTRLSIL.

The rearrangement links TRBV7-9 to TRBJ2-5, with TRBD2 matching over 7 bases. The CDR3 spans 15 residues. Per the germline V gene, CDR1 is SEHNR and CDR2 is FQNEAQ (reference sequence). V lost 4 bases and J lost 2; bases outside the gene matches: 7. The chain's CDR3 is CASSSLEREQETQYF. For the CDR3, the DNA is TGTGCCAGCAGCTCGTTGGAGCGGGAACAAGAGACCCAGTACTTC.

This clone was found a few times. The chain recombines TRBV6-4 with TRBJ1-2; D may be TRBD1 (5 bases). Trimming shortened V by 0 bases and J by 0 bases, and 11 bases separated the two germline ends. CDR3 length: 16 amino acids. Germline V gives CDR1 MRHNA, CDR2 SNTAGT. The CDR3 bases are TGTGCCAGCAGTGACTCGTGGGGGGAAGCTAACTATGGCTACACCTTC. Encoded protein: CASSDSWGEANYGYTF.

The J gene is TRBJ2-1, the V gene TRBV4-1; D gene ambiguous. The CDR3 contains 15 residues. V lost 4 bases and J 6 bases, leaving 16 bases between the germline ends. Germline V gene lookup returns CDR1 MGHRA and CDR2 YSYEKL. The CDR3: CASSPHSSVGNEQFF. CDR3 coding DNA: TGCGCCAGCAGCCCCCACTCGTCTGTGGGCAATGAGCAGTTCTTC.

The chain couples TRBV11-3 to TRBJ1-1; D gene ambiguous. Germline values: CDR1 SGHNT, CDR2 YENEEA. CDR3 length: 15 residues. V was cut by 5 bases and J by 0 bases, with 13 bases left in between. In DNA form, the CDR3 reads TGTGCCAGCAGCCCCCCCAGAGGAGTGAACACTGAAGCTTTCTTT. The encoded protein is CASSPPRGVNTEAFF.

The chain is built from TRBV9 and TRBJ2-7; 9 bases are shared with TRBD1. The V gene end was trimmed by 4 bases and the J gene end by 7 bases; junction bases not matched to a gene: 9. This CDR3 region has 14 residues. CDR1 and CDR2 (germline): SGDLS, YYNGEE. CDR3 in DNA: TGTGCCAGCAGCCCTCGGACAGGGGTGGGTGAGCAGTACTTC. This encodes CASSPRTGVGEQYF. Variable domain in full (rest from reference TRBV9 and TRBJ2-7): DSGVTQTPKHLITATGQRVTLRCSPRSGDLSVYWYQQSLDQGLQFLIQYYNGEERAKGNILERFSAQQFPDLHSELNLSSLELGDSALYFCASSPRTGVGEQYFGPGTRLTVT.

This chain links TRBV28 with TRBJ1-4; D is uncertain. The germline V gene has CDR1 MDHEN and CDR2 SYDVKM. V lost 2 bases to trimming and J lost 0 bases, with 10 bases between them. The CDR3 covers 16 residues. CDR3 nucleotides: TGTGCCAGCAGTTTAAGGGCTCTTGCAACTAATGAAAAACTGTTTTTT. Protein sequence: CASSLRALATNEKLFF.

CDR3: CSARVLVEQFF. Written as DNA, the CDR3 is TGCAGTGCTAGAGTGCTTGTTGAGCAGTTCTTC. The chain recombines TRBV20-1 with TRBJ2-1; no clear D. The CDR3 consists of 11 residues. Trimming pared 1 base from V and 9 bases from J, leaving 7 bases between. From germline, CDR1 is DFQATT and CDR2 SNEGSKA (reference sequence).

The CDR3 sequence: CASSRALDEQFF. The CDR3 nucleotides are TGTGCCAGCAGTAGGGCCTTGGATGAGCAGTTCTTC. This chain joins TRBV2 and TRBJ2-1; D is undetermined. The CDR3 has 12 residues. CDR1 SNHLY and CDR2 FYNNEI come from the germline V gene. Trimming removed 5 bases from V and 8 bases from J, with 10 bases in between.

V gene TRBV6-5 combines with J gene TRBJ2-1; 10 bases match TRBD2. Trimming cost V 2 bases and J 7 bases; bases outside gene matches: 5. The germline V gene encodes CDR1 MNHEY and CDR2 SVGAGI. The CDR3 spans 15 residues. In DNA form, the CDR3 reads TGTGCCAGCAGTTACGGGGGACTAGCGAAGAATGAGCAGTTCTTC. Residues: CASSYGGLAKNEQFF.

The CDR3 is CASSLQGGSYNEQFF. CDR3 DNA sequence: TGTGCCAGCAGTCTTCAGGGAGGTTCCTACAATGAGCAGTTCTTC. The chain joins TRBV6-1 to TRBJ2-1; D is possibly TRBD2 (6 bases). From germline, CDR1 is MNHNS and CDR2 SASEGT. Trimming pared 5 bases from V and 1 base from J, leaving 12 bases between. The CDR3 consists of 15 residues.

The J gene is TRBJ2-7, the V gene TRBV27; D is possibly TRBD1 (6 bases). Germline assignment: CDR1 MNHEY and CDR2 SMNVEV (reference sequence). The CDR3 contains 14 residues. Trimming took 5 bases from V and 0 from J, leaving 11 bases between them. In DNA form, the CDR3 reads TGTGCCAGCAGTCTCGACAGGAACTCCTACGAGCAGTACTTC. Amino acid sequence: CASSLDRNSYEQYF.

The CDR3 DNA reads TGCGCCAGCAGCTCACCCGCAGGGGCGGCCTACAATGAGCAGTTCTTC. Translated, it gives CASSSPAGAAYNEQFF. This chain connects TRBV5-1 to TRBJ2-1; TRBD1 is a possible D gene (6 bases). With 3 bases removed from V and 2 bases from J, the gap between germline ends came to 15 bases. The CDR3 covers 16 residues. The germline CDR1 and CDR2 sequences are SGHRS and YFSETQ.

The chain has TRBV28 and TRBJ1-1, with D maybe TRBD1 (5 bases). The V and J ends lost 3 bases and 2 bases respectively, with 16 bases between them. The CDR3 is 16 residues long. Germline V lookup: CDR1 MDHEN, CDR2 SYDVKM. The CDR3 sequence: CASSFGGPLPNTEAFF. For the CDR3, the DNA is TGTGCCAGCAGTTTCGGGGGTCCTCTTCCAAACACTGAAGCTTTCTTT.

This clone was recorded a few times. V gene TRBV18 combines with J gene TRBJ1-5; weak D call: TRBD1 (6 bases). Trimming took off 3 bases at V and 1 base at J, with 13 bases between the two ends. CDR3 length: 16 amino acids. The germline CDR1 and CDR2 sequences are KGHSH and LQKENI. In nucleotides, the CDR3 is TGTGCCAGCTCACCGGGACAAAGAGAAAGCAATCAGCCCCAGCATTTT. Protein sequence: CASSPGQRESNQPQHF.